This is a list of T cell receptor beta chains from one sample in a study of somatic mutations in cytotoxic T cells in rheumatoid arthritis. Some clones are missing from TCRdb's copy, which holds only in-frame ones; the method was immunoSEQ multiplex PCR. The table shows roughly 13,000 clones, with 70% to 85% occurring only once. Sequencing was carried out using CD8+ T cells sorted from blood. These receptors originate from an adult with rheumatoid arthritis. Both conserved end residues are part of each CDR3. Fields, in order: D gene, V gene, J gene, clone size, CDR3 protein, CDR3 DNA. A D gene is named only where the DNA matches it firmly. Part of the rows lack a size; the others show once, few, many or a class for expanded clones.

d_call: -
v_call: TRBV11-2
j_call: TRBJ2-1
clone_size: -
cdr3_aa: CASSQQRVGGSSYNEQFF
cdr3_nt: TGTGCCAGCAGCCAACAGCGGGTAGGGGGGAGCTCCTACAATGAGCAGTTCTTC

d_call: -
v_call: TRBV6-1
j_call: TRBJ2-2
clone_size: -
cdr3_aa: CASSEAPGTGELFF
cdr3_nt: TGTGCCAGCAGTGAAGCTCCAGGGACCGGGGAGCTGTTTTTT

d_call: TRBD2
v_call: TRBV28
j_call: TRBJ2-5
clone_size: -
cdr3_aa: CASSLGRGADEETQYF
cdr3_nt: TGTGCCAGCAGTTTGGGGAGGGGTGCGGACGAAGAGACCCAGTACTTC

d_call: -
v_call: TRBV4-1
j_call: TRBJ2-2
clone_size: -
cdr3_aa: CASMGHTGELFF
cdr3_nt: TGCGCCAGCATGGGACACACCGGGGAGCTGTTTTTT

d_call: -
v_call: TRBV7-9
j_call: TRBJ2-4
clone_size: -
cdr3_aa: CASSLGGNIQYF
cdr3_nt: TGTGCCAGCAGCTTGGGGGGCAACATTCAGTACTTC

d_call: -
v_call: TRBV28
j_call: TRBJ1-2
clone_size: -
cdr3_aa: CASSLGGYGYTF
cdr3_nt: TGTGCCAGCAGTTTAGGGGGCTATGGCTACACCTTC

d_call: -
v_call: TRBV7-2
j_call: TRBJ2-7
clone_size: -
cdr3_aa: CASSLETSYEQYF
cdr3_nt: TGTGCCAGCAGCTTAGAGACCTCCTACGAGCAGTACTTC

d_call: -
v_call: TRBV6-4
j_call: TRBJ1-6
clone_size: few
cdr3_aa: CASSADGGTGNSPLHF
cdr3_nt: TGTGCCAGCAGTGCGGACGGAGGGACCGGGAATTCACCCCTCCACTTT

d_call: -
v_call: TRBV19
j_call: TRBJ1-5
clone_size: few
cdr3_aa: CASSSDARQAHQPQHF
cdr3_nt: TGTGCCAGTAGCTCGGACGCACGTCAGGCTCATCAGCCCCAGCATTTT

d_call: -
v_call: TRBV4-1
j_call: TRBJ2-7
clone_size: few
cdr3_aa: CASSPLSLRGHEQYF
cdr3_nt: TGCGCCAGCAGCCCGCTTAGCCTCAGGGGTCACGAGCAGTACTTC

d_call: -
v_call: TRBV2
j_call: TRBJ1-1
clone_size: -
cdr3_aa: CASSESKGGRRGTEAFF
cdr3_nt: TGTGCCAGCAGTGAATCTAAGGGAGGGAGGAGAGGCACTGAAGCTTTCTTT

d_call: -
v_call: TRBV9
j_call: TRBJ2-1
clone_size: -
cdr3_aa: CASGGSSYNEQFF
cdr3_nt: TGTGCCAGCGGGGGGAGCTCCTACAATGAGCAGTTCTTC

d_call: -
v_call: TRBV7-7
j_call: TRBJ2-7
clone_size: -
cdr3_aa: CASSSSMGTGYEQYF
cdr3_nt: TGTGCTAGCAGCTCCTCTATGGGGACGGGCTACGAGCAGTACTTC

d_call: TRBD1
v_call: TRBV7-9
j_call: TRBJ1-5
clone_size: -
cdr3_aa: CASSLEGGTDQPQHF
cdr3_nt: TGTGCCAGCAGCTTAGAGGGAGGGACAGATCAGCCCCAGCATTTT

d_call: TRBD2
v_call: TRBV19
j_call: TRBJ2-1
clone_size: -
cdr3_aa: CASSISSGAYNEQFF
cdr3_nt: TGTGCCAGTAGTATCTCTAGCGGGGCCTACAATGAGCAGTTCTTC

d_call: TRBD2
v_call: TRBV5-6
j_call: TRBJ2-7
clone_size: -
cdr3_aa: CASSLDPRGGLSYEQYF
cdr3_nt: TGTGCCAGCAGCTTGGACCCCCGGGGGGGCTTGAGCTACGAGCAGTACTTC

d_call: -
v_call: TRBV5-4
j_call: TRBJ2-7
clone_size: -
cdr3_aa: CASSPEGEVGEQYF
cdr3_nt: TGTGCCAGCAGTCCGGAGGGGGAGGTTGGGGAGCAGTACTTC

d_call: -
v_call: TRBV30
j_call: TRBJ2-5
clone_size: -
cdr3_aa: CAWSVPWLQETQYF
cdr3_nt: TGTGCCTGGAGTGTACCCTGGCTTCAAGAGACCCAGTACTTC

d_call: TRBD2
v_call: TRBV7-2
j_call: TRBJ2-1
clone_size: -
cdr3_aa: CATWLTGTSGASYNEQFF
cdr3_nt: TGTGCCACGTGGTTGACAGGGACTAGCGGGGCCTCCTACAATGAGCAGTTCTTC

d_call: -
v_call: TRBV2
j_call: TRBJ2-3
clone_size: -
cdr3_aa: CASHRASTDTQYF
cdr3_nt: TGTGCCAGCCATCGGGCTAGCACAGATACGCAGTATTTT

d_call: -
v_call: TRBV15
j_call: TRBJ2-1
clone_size: -
cdr3_aa: CATTGGGLNEQFF
cdr3_nt: TGTGCCACCACTGGGGGCGGGTTGAATGAGCAGTTCTTC

d_call: -
v_call: TRBV6-1
j_call: TRBJ1-5
clone_size: -
cdr3_aa: CASSAGSHSNQPQHF
cdr3_nt: TGTGCCAGCAGCGCCGGGAGCCATAGCAATCAGCCCCAGCATTTT

d_call: -
v_call: TRBV19
j_call: TRBJ2-7
clone_size: -
cdr3_aa: CASSAVGYEQYF
cdr3_nt: TGTGCCAGTTCCGCGGTCGGCTACGAGCAGTACTTC

d_call: -
v_call: TRBV7-9
j_call: TRBJ1-2
clone_size: -
cdr3_aa: CASSTLWYGYTF
cdr3_nt: TGTGCCAGCAGCACCCTTTGGTATGGCTACACCTTC

d_call: -
v_call: TRBV6-5
j_call: TRBJ1-1
clone_size: -
cdr3_aa: CASSSPTDAFAEAFF
cdr3_nt: TGTGCCAGCAGTTCACCGACCGACGCGTTCGCTGAAGCTTTCTTT

d_call: -
v_call: TRBV11-3
j_call: TRBJ2-1
clone_size: few
cdr3_aa: CASSLAGLSNEQFF
cdr3_nt: TGTGCCAGCAGCTTGGCCGGACTATCGAATGAGCAGTTCTTC

d_call: -
v_call: TRBV5-4
j_call: TRBJ2-7
clone_size: few
cdr3_aa: CASTSGGAREQYF
cdr3_nt: TGTGCCAGCACTTCCGGCGGGGCTCGGGAGCAGTACTTC

d_call: -
v_call: TRBV5-8
j_call: TRBJ1-6
clone_size: once
cdr3_aa: CASTRPQADSPLHF
cdr3_nt: TGTGCCAGCACCAGACCTCAGGCGGATTCACCCCTCCACTTT

d_call: -
v_call: TRBV13
j_call: TRBJ2-6
clone_size: -
cdr3_aa: CASSSRGEDLSGANVLTF
cdr3_nt: TGTGCCAGCAGCTCCCGGGGCGAAGATCTCTCTGGGGCCAACGTCCTGACTTTC

d_call: -
v_call: TRBV21-1
j_call: TRBJ1-4
clone_size: -
cdr3_aa: CASSIRDRGEKLFF
cdr3_nt: TGTGCCAGCAGCATCCGGGACAGGGGAGAAAAACTGTTTTTT

d_call: -
v_call: TRBV6-1
j_call: TRBJ1-1
clone_size: -
cdr3_aa: CASSEALQTAPEAFF
cdr3_nt: TGTGCCAGCAGTGAAGCGCTTCAGACAGCCCCTGAAGCTTTCTTT